The clone carrying this TCR beta chain appeared a single time. The protocol was immunoSEQ multiplex PCR, while the TCRdb copy is restricted to in-frame clones and leaves out a portion. The sample records over 300,000 clones, roughly four fifths being singletons. The V and J ends lost 6 bases and 6 bases, in that order; junction bases with no gene match: 12. The CDR3 loop spans 15 amino acids. CDR1 and CDR2 (germline): MNHEY, SVGAGI. The record originates from a study of Ad26.COV2.S vaccination and SARS-CoV-2 variants. About the study: Donor was assigned to the Ad26.COV2.S arm of trial COV1001. Intramuscular Ad26.COV2.S doses were given once or twice, 56 days apart.

The treatment here: around 19 received Ad26.COV2.S at low or high dose, single or two shots; a few received placebo; per-sample allocation not given. Repertoires come from day 63 after the first vaccine or placebo injection. The individual, an adult aged 18-55 years, was a donor in Boston. The sequence was obtained from a person aged 18-65 years who received the Ad26.COV2.S COVID-19 vaccine or a placebo. The V gene is TRBV6-5, the J gene TRBJ2-3; TRBD2 aligns across 7 bases. Sequenced material: peripheral blood, taken in a trial of Ad26.COV2.S vaccine versus placebo. CDR3 amino acids: CASSQFSGTVDTQYF. CDR3 coding DNA: TGTGCCAGCAGCCAATTCAGCGGGACGGTGGATACGCAGTATTTT.